The clone carrying this T cell receptor beta chain has more than one count but fewer than ten. This sample is part of a study of blood T cell repertoires in COVID-19. Libraries were prepared by immunoSEQ multiplex PCR; TCRdb keeps only in-frame clonotypes and omits some of them. The sample contains a few hundred thousand clones, 75% to 90% of which appear only once. Germline V gives CDR1 SEHNR, CDR2 FQNEAQ (reference sequence). Trimming removed 7 bases from V and 6 bases from J; junction bases left unmatched: 7. CDR3 size: 14 residues. This chain links TRBV7-9 with TRBJ2-2, with TRBD1 matching over 8 bases. This TCR came from a woman younger than 45 who had recovered from COVID-19. Sequenced input: PBMCs or T cells enriched from blood (not recorded which). The CDR3 is CASTTYRGAGELFF. In DNA form, the CDR3 reads TGTGCCAGCACCACGTACAGGGGGGCCGGGGAGCTGTTTTTT.